This record looks at one TCR beta chain sequence and its context. What it recognizes is unknown. The sample belongs to a study of cytotoxic CD8 clonotypes in ibrutinib-treated CLL. As for the study in general: A mean of around 260,000 productive templates and 85,000 to 95,000 productive rearrangements was obtained per sample.

The junction had 4 bases not matched to a gene; V was cut back by 0 bases and J by 3 bases. Germline loops: CDR1 SGHTA, CDR2 FQGNSA. This CDR3 comprises 16 residues. The study, taken as a whole, reports: Higher circulating CD8+ T-cell counts strongly accompanied higher baseline clonality, above age-matched healthy donors. Samples were collected at differing times from sustained-remission and progressing patients.

Target depth was 1 in 200,000 to 1 in 1 million T cells, about 10x per clonotype. TCRdb's copy holds only in-frame clones and misses some; the assay was immunoSEQ multiplex PCR. The data contain 150,000 or so clones, approximately 80% of them seen just once; the ten biggest clones take up around 4.5%. Specimen: PBMCs, collected after 24 months of ibrutinib treatment. The clonotype comes from a human donor with chronic lymphocytic leukemia. This chain uses TRBV7-2 with TRBJ1-3; 8 bases are a match to TRBD1. The CDR3 DNA reads as TGTGCCAGCAGCTTAGCGACAGGGGCAGGTGGAAACACCATATATTTT. Translation: CASSLATGAGGNTIYF.